These 25 T cell receptor beta chains were sequenced from one sample in a study of T cells in Graves' hyperthyroidism and ophthalmopathy. The source material, RNA transcripts, was used to amplify TCR beta CDR3 regions. The HTBI primer set was used in a first-round RT-PCR of the TCR CDR3. TCRdb re-analysed the multiplex PCR reads in MiXCR, keeping a single row per CDR3 protein. This sample has about 660,000 distinct CDR3 sequences; nearly 45% occur once, and the top ten carry 6.5% to 9%. Sequencing was done on a sample of peripheral blood or thyroid tissue (not recorded which). These receptors all stem from an adult man with Graves' disease, either hyperthyroidism or ophthalmopathy (not recorded which).

This clonotype was counted between two and nine times. The gene calls are TRBV6-5 and TRBJ2-2; no firm D call. The germline CDR1 and CDR2 sequences are MNHEY and SVGAGI. The CDR3 runs 14 residues. V gave up 6 bases and J gave up 5 bases, with 13 bases separating them. The CDR3 here is CASRRSSGTGELFF. The CDR3 nucleotides are TGTGCCAGCAGACGATCCTCCGGGACCGGGGAGCTGTTTTTT.

J is TRBJ2-2 and V is TRBV7-3; D possibly corresponds to TRBD2 (6 bases). CDR1 is SGHTA and CDR2 is FQGTGA in the germline V gene. Trimming shortened V by 3 bases and J by 4 bases, and 12 bases separated the two germline ends. This CDR3 has 15 residues. CDR3 protein: CASSFSGPGTGELFF. CDR3 bases: TGTGCCAGCAGCTTCAGCGGGCCTGGCACCGGGGAGCTGTTTTTT.

The J gene is TRBJ1-1, the V gene TRBV7-2; D is undetermined. CDR3 length equals 13 residues. Per the germline V gene, CDR1 is SGHTA and CDR2 is FQGNSA. Deletions cut 5 bases from V and 8 bases from J, with 15 bases between. The chain's CDR3 is CASSPRLAGEAFF. The CDR3 bases are TGTGCCAGCAGCCCCCGACTAGCGGGGGAAGCTTTCTTT.

Turning to this clonotype: With a much larger clone just one base away, this may be a read error. The chain employs TRBV24-1 and TRBJ1-2; tentative D call: TRBD1 (5 bases). Germline V gene sequence: CDR1 KGHDR, CDR2 SFDVKD. The CDR3 covers 14 residues. The CDR3 spells CATGDLLQDYGYTF. CDR3 DNA sequence: TGTGCCACCGGTGATTTGTTACAGGACTATGGCTACACCTTC.

V is TRBV7-9 and J is TRBJ2-2; D unclear. V lost 5 bases and J lost 7, with 11 bases in between. This CDR3 has 13 amino acids. Germline CDR1 and CDR2: SEHNR and FQNEAQ (reference sequence). The CDR3 protein is CASSPRVDGELFF. The CDR3 DNA sequence: TGTGCCAGCAGCCCCCGGGTCGACGGGGAGCTGTTTTTT.

Ten or more counts support this clonotype. This sequence joins TRBV10-3 and TRBJ1-4, with D perhaps matching TRBD1 (5 bases). The germline V gene encodes CDR1 ENHRY and CDR2 SYGVKD. The CDR3 contains 17 residues. The germline V and J ends were trimmed by 2 bases and 4 bases, with 17 bases remaining between them. The CDR3 DNA follows: TGTGCCATCAGTGAGCTTAAAGTACAGGCGGTTAATGAAAAACTGTTTTTT. Amino acid sequence: CAISELKVQAVNEKLFF.

The rearrangement links TRBV7-2 to TRBJ2-2; D possibly matches TRBD1 or TRBD2 (5 bases each). V lost 4 bases and J lost 6, with 18 bases in between. The germline V gene has CDR1 SGHTA and CDR2 FQGNSA. This CDR3 region has 16 residues. The chain's CDR3 is CASSSQMGDRSGELFF. CDR3 coding DNA: TGTGCCAGCAGCTCCCAAATGGGGGATCGGTCCGGGGAGCTGTTTTTT. The full variable domain, completed using reference TRBV7-2 and TRBJ2-2, is GAGVSQSPSNKVTEKGKDVELRCDPISGHTALYWYRQSLGQGLEFLIYFQGNSAPDKSGLPSDRFSAERTGGSVSTLTIQRTQQEDSAVYLCASSSQMGDRSGELFFGEGSRLTVL.

The CDR3 DNA is TGTGCCATCAGTGAGAGCGGGCCACCCTACGAGCAGTACTTC. This translates into CAISESGPPYEQYF. The chain employs TRBV10-3 and TRBJ2-7, with D perhaps matching TRBD2 (6 bases). This CDR3 contains 14 residues. Trimming shortened V by 2 bases and J by 2 bases, and 10 bases separated the two germline ends. Germline assignment: CDR1 ENHRY and CDR2 SYGVKD.

Turning to this clonotype: A read error is possible here, since a much larger clone lies one base away. The chain joins TRBV29-1 to TRBJ1-4, with D uncertain. Germline lookup yields CDR1 SQVTM and CDR2 ANQGSEA. Trimming took off 7 bases at V and 5 bases at J, with 11 bases between the two ends. This CDR3 is built from 12 residues. The CDR3 loop reads CSAPSSNEKLFF. CDR3 in DNA: TGCAGCGCCCCATCGTCCAATGAAAAACTGTTTTTT. Filled out from reference TRBV29-1 and TRBJ1-4, the complete variable domain reads SAVISQKPSRDICQRGTSLTIQCQVDSQVTMMFWYRQQPGQSLTLIATANQGSEATYESGFVIDKFPISRPNLTFSTLTVSNMSPEDSSIYLCSAPSSNEKLFFGSGTQLSVL.

In this sample, this clonotype turned up many times. The chain carries TRBV12-3 or TRBV12-4 and TRBJ1-6, with 7 nucleotides matching TRBD1. The V gene end was trimmed by 6 bases and the J gene end by 6 bases; junction bases not matched to a gene: 8. This CDR3 has 15 residues. CDR3 protein: CASSPGTAINSPLHF. The CDR3 nucleotides are TGTGCCAGCAGCCCCGGGACAGCGATTAATTCACCCCTCCACTTT.

This clonotype appeared many times. The chain combines TRBV29-1 with TRBJ1-6; 11 bases align to TRBD1. V lost 7 bases to trimming and J lost 10 bases; unmatched junction nucleotides: 9. In germline, CDR1 is SQVTM, CDR2 ANQGSEA. The CDR3 runs 14 residues. The CDR3 sequence: CSAGQGATNSPLHF. The CDR3 DNA reads as TGCAGCGCCGGACAGGGGGCAACAAACTCACCCCTCCACTTT.

This clonotype was detected ten times or more. This sequence joins TRBV20-1 and TRBJ1-4, with a weak D call TRBD1 (5 bases). From germline, CDR1 is DFQATT and CDR2 SNEGSKA (reference sequence). Trimming cost V 3 bases and J 16 bases, with 15 bases left between them. This CDR3 has 11 amino acids. As DNA, the CDR3 is TGCAGTGCTAGGCAGGGAGGGGACGGGTTTTTT. Amino acids: CSARQGGDGFF.

The chain joins TRBV24-1 to TRBJ2-7; 7 bases are a match to TRBD2. The CDR3 extends over 13 amino acids. The V segment lost 2 bases and the J segment 6 bases; nucleotides outside the gene matches: 3. Germline V gene data show CDR1 as KGHDR and CDR2 as SFDVKD. The CDR3 sequence is CATSDSSGGEQYF. CDR3 in DNA: TGTGCCACCAGTGATTCCTCGGGGGGCGAGCAGTACTTC.

This chain connects TRBV14 to TRBJ1-1, with TRBD1 matching 7 bases. With 5 bases clipped from V and 4 bases from J, the junction kept 7 bases outside the gene matches. CDR1 is SGHDN and CDR2 is FVKESK in the germline V gene. There are 14 residues in the CDR3. In DNA form, the CDR3 reads TGTGCCAGCAGCAGGGGGCAAATGGGCACTGAAGCTTTCTTT. It codes for CASSRGQMGTEAFF.

The CDR3 coding sequence is TGTGCCAGCAGTCCAACAGGGGATTTACAGCCCCAGCATTTT. It codes for CASSPTGDLQPQHF. The chain combines TRBV12-3 or TRBV12-4 with TRBJ1-5; 7 bases agree with TRBD1. This CDR3 has 14 residues. Trimming took 5 bases from V and 7 from J; bases not matched to a gene: 8.

In its sample, this clonotype was seen many times. The V gene is TRBV7-9, the J gene TRBJ2-7; no definite D call. The CDR3 length is 12 residues. Between the trimmed V and J ends, which lost 7 bases and 0 bases, there was a span of 7 bases. Germline V CDR1 and CDR2: SEHNR, FQNEAQ (reference sequence). CDR3 nucleotide sequence: TGTGCCAGCACCAGGACCTCCTACGAGCAGTACTTC. It specifies CASTRTSYEQYF. The whole variable domain, filled in from reference TRBV7-9 and TRBJ2-7, reads DTGVSQNPRHKITKRGQNVTFRCDPISEHNRLYWYRQTLGQGPEFLTYFQNEAQLEKSRLLSDRFSAERPKGSFSTLEIQRTEQGDSAMYLCASTRTSYEQYFGPGTRLTVT.

The chain uses TRBV20-1 and TRBJ2-5; D possibly corresponds to TRBD1 (6 bases). This CDR3 has 14 amino acids. CDR1 DFQATT and CDR2 SNEGSKA come from the germline V gene (reference sequence). Deletions cut 0 bases from V and 3 bases from J, with 11 bases between. The CDR3 region is CSARENGTKETQYF. CDR3 DNA sequence: TGCAGTGCTAGAGAGAACGGGACAAAAGAGACCCAGTACTTC.

This clonotype showed up many times. This chain joins TRBV7-8 and TRBJ1-1, with D possibly matching TRBD1 (5 bases). V was shortened by 3 bases and J by 5 bases, with 10 bases between the two germline ends. CDR1 SGHVS and CDR2 FQNEAQ come from the germline V gene. The CDR3 extends over 13 amino acids. CDR3 region: CASSLLGTTEAFF. CDR3 coding DNA: TGTGCCAGCAGCTTGTTAGGGACTACTGAAGCTTTCTTT.

This chain connects TRBV15 to TRBJ2-5; TRBD1 agrees at 9 bases. The V gene end was trimmed by 5 bases and the J gene end by 5 bases; junction bases not matched to a gene: 3. Germline V gene sequence: CDR1 LNHNV, CDR2 YYDKDF (reference sequence). This CDR3 is 13 amino acids long. The chain's CDR3 is CATSGDRAETQYF. CDR3 nucleotides: TGTGCCACCAGCGGGGACAGGGCCGAGACCCAGTACTTC.

This clonotype was observed once. This rearrangement joins TRBV15 to TRBJ2-5; 12 positions agree with TRBD2. The J call is doubtful: the DNA matches TRBJ2-1 better. This CDR3 spans 13 amino acids. Germline-derived CDR1 and CDR2 are LNHNV and YYDKDF (reference sequence). The CDR3 nucleotides are TGTGGCCGACTAGCGGGAGAATACAATGAGCAGTTCTTC. Amino acids: CGRLAGEYNEQFF.

This clonotype has ten or more counts. The chain recombines TRBV29-1 with TRBJ1-1; D uncertain. This CDR3 comprises 14 residues. Trimming took off 4 bases at V and 0 bases at J, with 12 bases between the two ends. Germline CDR1 and CDR2: SQVTM and ANQGSEA. In DNA form, the CDR3 reads TGCAGCGTTGTGGACCTCCTCATGAACACTGAAGCTTTCTTT. Translating gives CSVVDLLMNTEAFF.

The rearrangement joins TRBV2 to TRBJ1-1, with D unclear. The V gene's germline CDR1 is SNHLY and CDR2 FYNNEI. The V end lost 2 bases, the J end lost 8 bases, and 12 bases lay between the germline ends. There are 13 residues in the CDR3. This CDR3 is CASSELASVEAFF. CDR3 DNA: TGTGCCAGCAGTGAACTGGCTTCGGTCGAAGCTTTCTTT.

The rearrangement uses TRBV7-9 and TRBJ1-1; TRBD1 matches at 9 bases. CDR1 and CDR2 from the germline V gene are SEHNR and FQNEAQ (reference sequence). CDR3 length: 13 residues. V lost 7 bases and J lost 7; bases outside the gene matches: 7. The DNA for the CDR3 is TGTGCCAGCACCGACAGGGGGTTCGGTGAAGCTTTCTTT. Amino acid sequence: CASTDRGFGEAFF.

The genes are TRBV7-2 and TRBJ1-6; TRBD1 agrees at 7 bases. V lost 8 bases, J lost 7 bases, and 8 bases stayed unmatched. Germline lookup yields CDR1 SGHTA and CDR2 FQGNSA. This CDR3 region has 14 residues. The CDR3 protein is CASGYGTANSPLHF. CDR3 bases: TGTGCCAGCGGCTACGGGACAGCGAATTCACCCCTCCACTTT. The full variable domain, rest sourced from reference TRBV7-2 and TRBJ1-6, is GAGVSQSPSNKVTEKGKDVELRCDPISGHTALYWYRQSLGQGLEFLIYFQGNSAPDKSGLPSDRFSAERTGGSVSTLTIQRTQQEDSAVYLCASGYGTANSPLHFGNGTRLTVT.

The V and J genes are TRBV20-1 and TRBJ2-7; 9 bases match TRBD2. Germline CDR1 reads DFQATT; CDR2 reads SNEGSKA (reference sequence). This CDR3 region has 12 residues. After removal of 5 bases from V and 4 bases from J, the junction contained 3 bases not matched to a gene. The CDR3 here is CSASSGVYEQYF. The CDR3 nucleotides read TGCAGTGCTTCTAGCGGGGTGTACGAGCAGTACTTC.